This T cell receptor (beta chain) emerged from a study of spatial heterogeneity in lung cancer. By proportion, this clonotype is medium-sized. The library was built for alpha chains, so this beta chain is an off-target read and its size means little. Specified time point: sample taken at primary tumor resection. Whole RNA obtained from tumor, nontumor lung or frozen PBMC underwent sequencing without sorting. A single record per CDR3 protein comes from TCRdb applying MiXCR to the 5' RACE reads. The table lists about 6,900 distinct CDR3 sequences, roughly 5.2% of them singletons. The V gene end was trimmed by 5 bases and the J gene end by 0 bases; junction bases not matched to a gene: 8. CDR3 size: 15 residues. Germline lookup yields CDR1 DFQATT and CDR2 SNEGSKA (reference sequence).

The sample here was normal lung tissue next to the tumor, taken at surgery. This receptor was taken from a female donor with early-stage non-small cell lung cancer. The chain is built from TRBV20-1 and TRBJ2-3; 7 bases match TRBD2. CDR3 sequence: CSAFPLAVSTDTQYF. The CDR3 DNA reads TGCAGTGCTTTCCCTCTAGCGGTGAGCACAGATACGCAGTATTTT.